The next 5 T cell receptor beta chains were all read from a single sample in a study of CD8+CD57+ T cells in acquired aplastic anemia (dated by TCRdb to between 2018 and 2020). Patients chosen for sequencing had shown expansion of CD8+CD57+ cells by flow cytometry. Sequencing relied on an Illumina HiSeq 2000. Profiling of TCR beta VDJ combinations and CDR3 sequences used genomic DNA as the template. The raw public reads went through TCRdb reprocessing: fastp at Q25, MiXCR clone calling, in-frame beta chains kept. Rows matching on CDR3 protein sequence are summarized as one entry with the most common DNA and genes. The sample profile shows about 40,000 distinct CDR3 sequences; about 60% of them were found once. 50% to 65% of the sample is taken by the ten largest. The sample taken for sequencing was sorted CD4+, CD8+, or CD8+CD57+ T cells (not recorded which) from PBMCs. The receptors were gathered from a human donor with aplastic anemia.

This clonotype has just a few counts. The chain combines TRBV19 with TRBJ2-3; D is uncertain. The CDR3 consists of 13 residues. Germline-derived CDR1 and CDR2 are LNHDA and SQIVND (reference sequence). The V and J ends lost 1 base and 2 bases respectively, with 4 bases between them. Here the CDR3 DNA reads TGTGCCAGTAGTATAGGCCACACAGATACGCAGTATTTT. This sequence encodes CASSIGHTDTQYF.

This chain links TRBV9 with TRBJ2-7; no definite D call. Between the trimmed V and J ends, which lost 3 bases and 0 bases, there was a span of 10 bases. This CDR3 is built from 14 residues. Per germline, CDR1 SGDLS and CDR2 YYNGEE. The CDR3 sequence: CASSAHQSSYEQYF. CDR3 bases: TGTGCCAGCAGCGCCCATCAGAGCTCCTACGAGCAGTACTTC.

The chain uses TRBV19 and TRBJ2-7; D is uncertain. Germline V CDR1 and CDR2: LNHDA, SQIVND (reference sequence). The CDR3 covers 12 residues. V dropped 2 bases and J dropped 9 bases, with 11 bases sitting between them. The DNA for the CDR3 is TGTGCCAGTAGTATATTGAACGGATGGCAGTACTTC. Translated: CASSILNGWQYF. The full variable domain, with the rest looked up from reference TRBV19 and TRBJ2-7, is DGGITQSPKYLFRKEGQNVTLSCEQNLNHDAMYWYRQDPGQGLRLIYYSQIVNDFQKGDIAEGYSVSREKKESFPLTVTSAQKNPTAFYLCASSILNGWQYFGPGTRLTVT.

This clonotype was recorded a few times. The chain combines TRBV10-2 with TRBJ2-1; D possibly corresponds to TRBD2 (5 bases). V lost 0 bases, J lost 6 bases, and 9 bases lay in between. CDR1 and CDR2 from the germline V gene are WSHSY and SAAADI. The CDR3 runs to 14 residues. CDR3: CASSESTGINEQFF. The DNA of the CDR3 is TGCGCCAGCAGTGAGTCTACCGGGATCAATGAGCAGTTCTTC.

The V gene is TRBV10-3, the J gene TRBJ2-7; the D is unclear. V was trimmed by 10 bases and J by 0 bases, leaving 13 bases between them. The CDR3 contains 13 residues. Germline V CDR1 and CDR2: ENHRY, SYGVKD. CDR3 sequence: CASTSGLSYEQYF. As DNA, the CDR3 is TGTGCCAGCACGTCCGGGCTCTCCTACGAGCAGTACTTC.